This T cell receptor beta chain is from a study of OX40 agonist ivuxolimab in advanced cancers. Turning to the study itself: The diagnoses of dose-escalation patients were hepatocellular carcinoma, melanoma, renal cell or head and neck cancer. Study-wide findings and caveats: Individuals who were partial responders at 0.1-3.0 mg/kg had clonal expansion that ranked among the lowest. Normalized expansion of T-cell clones was also low for some nonresponders.

Profiled with immunoSEQ multiplex PCR; TCRdb holds only in-frame clones, not every one. The repertoire includes 45,000 to 65,000 clones, 84% of them detected once, and about 3.1% sits in the top ten. The CDR3 is made up of 14 amino acids. V was cut by 1 base and J by 5 bases, with 11 bases left in between. CDR1 and CDR2 from the germline V gene are MGHRA and YSYEKL. In the case of this clone: Its antigen is currently unknown.

The sequence was collected from an adult with an advanced solid tumor such as melanoma, head and neck, liver or kidney cancer. The sample in question was CD4+ or CD8+ T cells sorted from blood, obtained in a trial of the OX40 agonist ivuxolimab. V is TRBV4-1 and J is TRBJ2-5; D unresolved. In nucleotides, the CDR3 is TGCGCCAGCAGCCAAGGATCGGGTGTGGAGACCCAGTACTTC. It encodes CASSQGSGVETQYF.